A selection of T cell receptor beta chains follows, all from one sample in a study of CD8+ T cells in alopecia areata. Measured with immunoSEQ multiplex PCR; TCRdb has only the in-frame clones, and not every one. Here the sample spans about 200,000 clones, roughly 60% being singletons. The sequences come from CD4+ T cells sorted from blood, collected between weeks 49 and 50, from a patient treated with tofacitinib. These receptor sequences come from a human donor with alopecia areata. Each CDR3 is given with its conserved first and last residue. The D gene is left open where the match is weak. Where a row states a size, it is once, few, many or the class of an expanded clone; other rows omit it.

DNA,CDR3,size,J,V,D
TGTGCCACCAGCGCGGGGTCCTACAATGAGCAGTTCTTC,CATSAGSYNEQFF,.,TRBJ2-1,TRBV15,.
TGTGCCAGCAGCTTATGGGGGGACGCCTCATACGAGCAGTACTTC,CASSLWGDASYEQYF,.,TRBJ2-7,TRBV7-9,.
TGTGCCAGCAGCGGCACCTTGGGGGATGAAAAACTGTTTTTT,CASSGTLGDEKLFF,.,TRBJ1-4,TRBV9,.
TGCGCCAGCAGTGTGGCAGGGGAAGATGGCTACACCTTC,CASSVAGEDGYTF,.,TRBJ1-2,TRBV4-1,.
TGTGCCAGCAGCCGCGGACGGGGAGACAATGAGCAGTTCTTC,CASSRGRGDNEQFF,few,TRBJ2-1,TRBV11-3,.
TGTGCCAGCAGCTTAGCGAGGACAGGAGTCGTAACTAATTCACCCCTCCACTTT,CASSLARTGVVTNSPLHF,.,TRBJ1-6,TRBV7-2,TRBD1
TGTGCCAGTAGTATGGACAGGGGGCCTCGCTACACCTTC,CASSMDRGPRYTF,.,TRBJ1-2,TRBV19,TRBD1
TGTGCCAGTAGCACTGCCGAGGGGGCGAAGGGCTACACCTTC,CASSTAEGAKGYTF,.,TRBJ1-2,TRBV19,TRBD1
TGCGCCAGCAGCCGAACGGCCGACAGGGGCATCGCTGAAGCTTTCTTT,CASSRTADRGIAEAFF,few,TRBJ1-1,TRBV5-1,TRBD1
TGCGCCAGCAGCTTGGGAGGGGATCAGCCCCAGCATTTT,CASSLGGDQPQHF,.,TRBJ1-5,TRBV5-1,.
TGCAGCGTATCAGGGAAATTTCGGGATGGCTACACCTTC,CSVSGKFRDGYTF,.,TRBJ1-2,TRBV29-1,.
TGCGCCAGCAGCGAGGGCGCGGCCAAAAACATTCAGTACTTC,CASSEGAAKNIQYF,.,TRBJ2-4,TRBV5-1,.
TGTGCCAGCAGCTCATGGACTAGCGGGGGGACTGAGCAGTTCTTC,CASSSWTSGGTEQFF,few,TRBJ2-1,TRBV7-9,TRBD2
TGTGCCACCAGCCCCCCCCTGGGACCACAAGAGACCCAGTACTTC,CATSPPLGPQETQYF,.,TRBJ2-5,TRBV15,.
TGCGCCAGCAGACCGACAGGGTCGCACTACGAGCAGTACTTC,CASRPTGSHYEQYF,.,TRBJ2-7,TRBV5-1,TRBD1
TGTGCCAGCAGGACAGGGGAGTTAGGTGACATTCAGTACTTC,CASRTGELGDIQYF,.,TRBJ2-4,TRBV6-1,TRBD1
TGTGCCAGCAGCACCCGGACAGGGGCGCACACTGAAGCTTTCTTT,CASSTRTGAHTEAFF,many,TRBJ1-1,TRBV5-4,TRBD1
TGCAGCGTTGGACAGGGGGATTACTATGGCTACACCTTC,CSVGQGDYYGYTF,.,TRBJ1-2,TRBV29-1,TRBD1
TGTGCCAGCAGTGCCCCGCCGAACTACGAGCAGTACTTC,CASSAPPNYEQYF,.,TRBJ2-7,TRBV27,.
TGTGCCAGCAGGATGAAGAACACGCAGTATTTT,CASRMKNTQYF,.,TRBJ2-3,TRBV25-1,.